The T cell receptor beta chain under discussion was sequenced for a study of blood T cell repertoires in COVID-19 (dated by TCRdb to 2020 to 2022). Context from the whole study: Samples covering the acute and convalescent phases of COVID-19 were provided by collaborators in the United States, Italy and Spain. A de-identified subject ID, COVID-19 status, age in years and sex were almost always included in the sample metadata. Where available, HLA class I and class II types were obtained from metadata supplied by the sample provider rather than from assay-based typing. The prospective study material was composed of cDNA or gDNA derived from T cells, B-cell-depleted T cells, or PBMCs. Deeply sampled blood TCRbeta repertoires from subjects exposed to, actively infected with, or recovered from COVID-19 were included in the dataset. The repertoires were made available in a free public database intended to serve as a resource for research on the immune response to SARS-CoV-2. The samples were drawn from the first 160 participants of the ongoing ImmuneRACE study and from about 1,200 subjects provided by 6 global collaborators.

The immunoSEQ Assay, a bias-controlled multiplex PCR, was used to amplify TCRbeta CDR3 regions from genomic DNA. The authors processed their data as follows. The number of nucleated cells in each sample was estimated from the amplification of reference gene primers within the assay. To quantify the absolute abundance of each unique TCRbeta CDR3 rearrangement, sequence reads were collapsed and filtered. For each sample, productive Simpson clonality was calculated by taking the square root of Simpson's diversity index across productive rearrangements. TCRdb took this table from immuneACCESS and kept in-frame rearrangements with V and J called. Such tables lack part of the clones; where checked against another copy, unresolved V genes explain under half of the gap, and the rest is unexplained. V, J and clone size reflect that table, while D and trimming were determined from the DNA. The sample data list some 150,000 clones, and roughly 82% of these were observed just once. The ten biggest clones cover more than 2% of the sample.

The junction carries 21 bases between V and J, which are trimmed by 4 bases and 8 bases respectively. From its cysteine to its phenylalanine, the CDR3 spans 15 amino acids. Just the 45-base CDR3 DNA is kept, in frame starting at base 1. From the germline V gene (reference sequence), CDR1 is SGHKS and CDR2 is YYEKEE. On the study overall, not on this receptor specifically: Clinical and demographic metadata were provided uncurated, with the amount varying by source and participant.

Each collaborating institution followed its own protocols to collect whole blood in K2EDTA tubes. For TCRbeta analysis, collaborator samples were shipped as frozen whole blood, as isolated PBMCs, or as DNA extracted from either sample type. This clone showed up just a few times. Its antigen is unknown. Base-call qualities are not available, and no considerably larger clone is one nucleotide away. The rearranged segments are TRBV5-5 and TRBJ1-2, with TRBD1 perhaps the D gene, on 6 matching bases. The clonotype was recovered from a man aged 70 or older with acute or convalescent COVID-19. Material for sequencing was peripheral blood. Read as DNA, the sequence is TGTGCCAGCAGCCGTGGGGGCCCTCAGGAGGTGGGCTACACCTTC. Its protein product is CASSRGGPQEVGYTF.